This entry is about one T cell receptor beta chain. Antigen: not known. The length of the CDR3 is 12 residues. With V trimmed by 7 bases and J by 9 bases, 2 bases remained unmatched. Germline V lookup: CDR1 LNHDA, CDR2 SQIVND (reference sequence). Generated by immunoSEQ multiplex PCR, the TCRdb table keeps only in-frame clones and is missing some. Among fewer than 50,000 clones, about 81% were seen once, and the ten largest hold about 2.5%. The data are from a study of OX40 agonist ivuxolimab in advanced cancers. The study, taken as a whole, reports: Still undetermined is the antigen specificity of the expanded peripheral T cells. At 0.1 to 3.0 mg/kg, CD4+ and CD8+ blood T cells expanded clonally by week 6.

The receptor was derived from an adult with an advanced solid tumor such as melanoma, head and neck, liver or kidney cancer. The sample was CD4+ or CD8+ T cells sorted from blood, taken in a trial of the OX40 agonist ivuxolimab. The chain has TRBV19 and TRBJ2-1; 11 bases fit TRBD2. CDR3 DNA: TGTGCCAGTAACCTAGCGGGAGGTGAGCAGTTCTTC. This sequence encodes CASNLAGGEQFF.